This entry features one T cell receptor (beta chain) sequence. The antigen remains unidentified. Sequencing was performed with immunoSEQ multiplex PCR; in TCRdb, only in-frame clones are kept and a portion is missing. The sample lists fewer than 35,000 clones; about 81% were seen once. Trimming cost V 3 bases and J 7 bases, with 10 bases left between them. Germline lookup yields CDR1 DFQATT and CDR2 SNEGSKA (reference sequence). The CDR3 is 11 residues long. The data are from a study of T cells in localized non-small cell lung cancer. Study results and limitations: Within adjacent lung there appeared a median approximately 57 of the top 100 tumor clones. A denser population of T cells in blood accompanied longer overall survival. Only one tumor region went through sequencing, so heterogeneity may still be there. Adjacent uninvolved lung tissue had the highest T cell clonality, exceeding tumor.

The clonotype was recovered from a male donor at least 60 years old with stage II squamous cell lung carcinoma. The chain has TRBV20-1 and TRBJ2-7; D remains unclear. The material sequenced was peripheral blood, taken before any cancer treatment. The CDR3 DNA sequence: TGCAGTGCTAGTGTCCTCTTAGAGCAGTACTTC. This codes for CSASVLLEQYF.